These 28 T cell receptor beta chains share one sample of origin, sequenced in a study of T cell changes during pregnancy in multiple sclerosis. The protocol was immunoSEQ multiplex PCR, while the TCRdb copy is restricted to in-frame clones and leaves out a portion. The table has 57,000 or so clones, 90% seen once. Here the sequenced sample was peripheral blood, taken in the third trimester of pregnancy. Receptors originate from a female donor in good health, enrolled as a control in a pregnancy study.

The rearrangement uses TRBV4-2 and TRBJ1-2; D may be TRBD1 (6 bases). V lost 0 bases and J 4 bases, leaving 12 bases between the germline ends. Germline V CDR1 and CDR2: LGHNA, YNFKEQ. The CDR3 spans 15 residues. In DNA form, the CDR3 reads TGTGCCAGCAGCCAAGAGGGCAGGGGAACCTATGGCTACACCTTC. Protein: CASSQEGRGTYGYTF.

The V and J genes are TRBV30 and TRBJ2-3, with 14 nucleotides matching TRBD2. The CDR3 loop spans 19 amino acids. CDR1 GTSNPN and CDR2 SVGIG come from the germline V gene (reference sequence). After removal of 0 bases from V and 0 bases from J, the junction contained 8 bases not matched to a gene. The CDR3 spells CAWSVGLAGGPTSTDTQYF. CDR3 DNA sequence: TGTGCCTGGAGTGTAGGACTAGCGGGGGGACCAACTAGCACAGATACGCAGTATTTT.

The chain is built from TRBV6-5 and TRBJ1-5; 8 bases agree with TRBD1. This CDR3 spans 16 amino acids. The germline V gene has CDR1 MNHEY and CDR2 SVGAGI. The ends lost 4 bases at V and 5 bases at J; junction bases unmatched: 10. The CDR3 nucleotides read TGTGCCAGCAGTTCCCTGAGGCAGGGGGCATATCAGCCCCAGCATTTT. Translated: CASSSLRQGAYQPQHF.

The chain employs TRBV19 and TRBJ2-7, with 9 positions matching TRBD2. Germline V gene data show CDR1 as LNHDA and CDR2 as SQIVND (reference sequence). This CDR3 comprises 14 residues. J lost 5 bases, V lost 5 bases, and 7 bases had no gene match. The CDR3 sequence is CASSGAGGFNEQYF. The DNA for the CDR3 is TGTGCCAGTAGTGGGGCGGGAGGGTTCAACGAGCAGTACTTC.

The V call is TRBV14, the J call TRBJ2-1, with 11 bases fitting TRBD2. Germline V gives CDR1 SGHDN, CDR2 FVKESK. The CDR3 has 17 residues. With 0 bases clipped from V and 2 bases from J, the junction kept 3 bases outside the gene matches. The CDR3 region is CASSQDASGRTYNEQFF. The CDR3, as DNA: TGTGCCAGCAGCCAAGACGCTAGCGGGAGGACCTACAATGAGCAGTTCTTC.

This chain uses TRBV29-1 with TRBJ1-1; D unclear. The germline V gene encodes CDR1 SQVTM and CDR2 ANQGSEA. This CDR3 has 15 amino acids. V was cut by 5 bases and J by 4 bases, with 20 bases left in between. The CDR3 DNA reads TGCAGCGTTACCCTCTCGGGCGGGGTGATCACTGAAGCTTTCTTT. This codes for CSVTLSGGVITEAFF.

The chain employs TRBV4-3 and TRBJ1-1; the D gene is possibly TRBD1 (6 bases). CDR1 is LGHNA, CDR2 YSLEER, per germline. V was cut by 1 base and J by 0 bases, with 12 bases left in between. The CDR3 spans 16 residues. The chain's CDR3 is CASSQGTVGMNTEAFF. CDR3 in DNA: TGCGCCAGCAGCCAAGGGACAGTGGGGATGAACACTGAAGCTTTCTTT.

This chain uses TRBV7-6 with TRBJ2-7; 8 nucleotides line up with TRBD1. Trimming removed 3 bases from V and 0 bases from J; junction bases left unmatched: 7. The CDR3 sequence is 16 residues long. CDR1 is SGHVS, CDR2 FNYEAQ, per germline. DNA for the CDR3: TGTGCCAGCAGCTTCCTCGACAGGGGAGACTCCTACGAGCAGTACTTC. It is translated as CASSFLDRGDSYEQYF.

The chain joins TRBV20-1 to TRBJ1-2, with TRBD1 identical over 7 bases. Germline loops: CDR1 DFQATT, CDR2 SNEGSKA (reference sequence). The CDR3 is made up of 11 amino acids. The J segment lost 6 bases and the V segment lost 3 bases, leaving 1 base of the junction unmatched. In DNA, the CDR3 is TGCAGTGCTAGGACAGGGAATGGCTACACCTTC. Translating gives CSARTGNGYTF.

CDR3 in amino acids: CASSPRDFSYNEQFF. The CDR3 bases are TGTGCCAGCAGCCCCCGGGACTTCTCCTACAATGAGCAGTTCTTC. The rearrangement uses TRBV7-8 and TRBJ2-1, with D possibly matching TRBD2 (6 bases). Looked up from germline, CDR1 is SGHVS and CDR2 is FQNEAQ. CDR3 length: 15 amino acids. Trimming left V 5 bases short and J 0 bases short, with 11 bases between.

V gene TRBV18 combines with J gene TRBJ2-7; 11 bases align to TRBD1. The CDR3 is 15 residues long. V trimming: 8 bases; J trimming: 2 bases; junction bases outside the gene matches: 8. Per the germline V gene, CDR1 is KGHSH and CDR2 is LQKENI. CDR3 sequence reads: CASRTGGGQTYEQYF. In DNA, the CDR3 is TGTGCCAGCCGGACAGGGGGCGGCCAAACCTACGAGCAGTACTTC.

The chain combines TRBV7-2 with TRBJ2-2, with 10 positions matching TRBD2. CDR1 SGHTA and CDR2 FQGNSA come from the germline V gene. Trimming at V came to 1 base and at J to 5 bases, leaving 10 bases not matched to a gene. The CDR3 is made up of 18 amino acids. The chain's CDR3 is CASSLVRAGGPRTGELFF. The CDR3 bases are TGTGCCAGCAGCTTAGTAAGAGCGGGGGGGCCGAGGACCGGGGAGCTGTTTTTT.

J is TRBJ2-2 and V is TRBV19; 14 bases align to TRBD2. V lost 6 bases to trimming and J lost 6 bases; unmatched junction nucleotides: 12. This CDR3 has 18 residues. Germline V gene lookup returns CDR1 LNHDA and CDR2 SQIVND (reference sequence). CDR3 nucleotides: TGTGCCAGTAGCAATAGACCCGGGACTAGCGGGAGAGCCGGGGAGCTGTTTTTT. Its protein product is CASSNRPGTSGRAGELFF. The full variable domain, in which reference TRBV19 and TRBJ2-2 provide the parts outside the CDR3, is DGGITQSPKYLFRKEGQNVTLSCEQNLNHDAMYWYRQDPGQGLRLIYYSQIVNDFQKGDIAEGYSVSREKKESFPLTVTSAQKNPTAFYLCASSNRPGTSGRAGELFFGEGSRLTVL.

This clone was observed a handful of times. This chain connects TRBV29-1 to TRBJ2-2; possibly TRBD2 for D (6 bases). The CDR3 is made up of 12 amino acids. The germline V gene has CDR1 SQVTM and CDR2 ANQGSEA. The V end was cut by 6 bases, the J end by 7 bases, with 12 bases between. The CDR3 nucleotides are TGCAGCGTGAACCTGGGAGGCGGGGAGCTGTTTTTT. Translating it yields CSVNLGGGELFF.

This chain joins TRBV7-9 and TRBJ2-7; D uncertain. Between the trimmed V and J ends, which lost 2 bases and 5 bases, there was a span of 7 bases. CDR3 length: 12 residues. Germline V gives CDR1 SEHNR, CDR2 FQNEAQ (reference sequence). CDR3 region: CASSLKANEQYF. CDR3 nucleotides: TGTGCCAGCAGCTTAAAAGCGAACGAGCAGTACTTC.

The V gene is TRBV5-1, the J gene TRBJ2-1, with TRBD2 identical over 8 bases. This CDR3 has 16 amino acids. From germline, CDR1 is SGHRS and CDR2 YFSETQ. J lost 1 base, V lost 3 bases, and 6 bases had no gene match. The CDR3 DNA reads as TGCGCCAGCAGCTCTGAGCGGGGGCGATCCTACAATGAGCAGTTCTTC. Protein: CASSSERGRSYNEQFF.

The J gene is TRBJ2-2, the V gene TRBV4-1, with D tentatively TRBD2 (5 bases). The V end was cut by 4 bases, the J end by 0 bases, with 15 bases between. This CDR3 is built from 17 residues. Germline V gene sequence: CDR1 MGHRA, CDR2 YSYEKL. Here the CDR3 reads CASSLPPPRANTGELFF. The CDR3 DNA sequence: TGCGCCAGCAGCCTCCCCCCCCCGCGGGCGAACACCGGGGAGCTGTTTTTT.

This rearrangement joins TRBV7-2 to TRBJ1-1, with 7 bases identical to TRBD1. Germline CDR1 reads SGHTA; CDR2 reads FQGNSA. The CDR3 sequence is 14 residues long. With V trimmed by 3 bases and J by 4 bases, 5 bases remained unmatched. The CDR3 DNA follows: TGTGCCAGCAGCTTCGAACAGGGGACCACTGAAGCTTTCTTT. This gives the protein CASSFEQGTTEAFF.

The chain has TRBV7-9 and TRBJ2-3; 8 bases map to TRBD2. Per germline, CDR1 SEHNR and CDR2 FQNEAQ (reference sequence). With 1 base clipped from V and 0 bases from J, the junction kept 6 bases outside the gene matches. The CDR3 consists of 17 residues. Here the CDR3 reads CASSLGSLAGSTDTQYF. In nucleotides, the CDR3 is TGTGCCAGCAGCTTAGGTTCCCTAGCGGGTAGCACAGATACGCAGTATTTT.

The rearrangement uses TRBV29-1 and TRBJ1-2; D possibly corresponds to TRBD1 (6 bases). Germline-derived CDR1 and CDR2 are SQVTM and ANQGSEA. V lost 4 bases and J 8 bases, leaving 17 bases between the germline ends. There are 13 residues in the CDR3. The CDR3 nucleotides are TGCAGCGTTGCGGGGCAGGGGATTGACGGCTACACCTTC. It is translated as CSVAGQGIDGYTF.

The chain joins TRBV19 to TRBJ2-7; TRBD1 matches 11 bases. V was pared by 5 bases and J by 2 bases, with 5 bases of the junction left unmatched. The length of the CDR3 is 15 residues. Germline V lookup: CDR1 LNHDA, CDR2 SQIVND (reference sequence). The CDR3 here is CASSPWDRGAYEQYF. The CDR3 DNA reads as TGTGCCAGTAGTCCGTGGGACAGGGGGGCCTACGAGCAGTACTTC.

This chain uses TRBV6-5 with TRBJ2-2; D unclear. Germline lookup yields CDR1 MNHEY and CDR2 SVGAGI. The CDR3 has 14 amino acids. Trimming cost V 2 bases and J 5 bases, with 9 bases left between them. CDR3 bases: TGTGCCAGCAGTTACGGCCATTTAACCGGGGAGCTGTTTTTT. Protein sequence: CASSYGHLTGELFF.

The J gene is TRBJ1-6, the V gene TRBV6-5, with 9 positions matching TRBD1. V shed 6 bases and J 8 bases; nucleotides not matched to a gene: 8. The CDR3 has 15 amino acids. Germline CDR1 is MNHEY and CDR2 is SVGAGI. The CDR3 spells CASRPPGTGYSPLHF. CDR3 bases: TGTGCCAGCAGACCTCCGGGGACAGGGTATTCACCCCTCCACTTT.

The rearrangement links TRBV30 to TRBJ2-3; D is possibly TRBD2 (6 bases). CDR1 and CDR2 (germline): GTSNPN, SVGIG (reference sequence). CDR3 length: 13 amino acids. Trimming took off 0 bases at V and 9 bases at J, with 13 bases between the two ends. The CDR3 coding sequence is TGTGCCTGGAGTGTACGCGGGGAAGGGACGCAGTATTTT. The encoded protein is CAWSVRGEGTQYF.

V is TRBV6-5 and J is TRBJ1-5, with 7 nucleotides matching TRBD1. From germline, CDR1 is MNHEY and CDR2 SVGAGI. The ends lost 6 bases at V and 0 bases at J; junction bases unmatched: 5. The CDR3 length is 15 residues. The CDR3 here is CASSIDRASNQPQHF. Written as DNA, the CDR3 is TGTGCCAGCAGCATAGACAGGGCTAGCAATCAGCCCCAGCATTTT.

The chain has TRBV4-2 and TRBJ2-1, with 8 bases lining up with TRBD2. Germline V gene data show CDR1 as LGHNA and CDR2 as YNFKEQ. There are 19 residues in the CDR3. With V trimmed by 0 bases and J by 0 bases, 10 bases remained unmatched. The chain's CDR3 is CASSQDSGGQGSSYNEQFF. The DNA of the CDR3 is TGTGCCAGCAGCCAAGATTCGGGGGGGCAGGGGAGCTCCTACAATGAGCAGTTCTTC.

J is TRBJ1-1 and V is TRBV19; the D is unclear. The germline V gene has CDR1 LNHDA and CDR2 SQIVND (reference sequence). CDR3 length equals 12 residues. With 4 bases removed from V and 1 base from J, the gap between germline ends came to 4 bases. In nucleotides, the CDR3 is TGTGCCAGTAGTAGACAGAACACTGAAGCTTTCTTT. Its translation: CASSRQNTEAFF.

The chain links TRBV13 to TRBJ1-2; D uncertain. This CDR3 contains 14 residues. V lost 5 bases, J lost 1 base, and 11 bases lay in between. The germline gives CDR1 PRHDT, CDR2 FYEKMQ (reference sequence). The CDR3 spells CASSGTGNNYGYTF. CDR3 coding DNA: TGTGCCAGCAGCGGAACCGGGAATAACTATGGCTACACCTTC.